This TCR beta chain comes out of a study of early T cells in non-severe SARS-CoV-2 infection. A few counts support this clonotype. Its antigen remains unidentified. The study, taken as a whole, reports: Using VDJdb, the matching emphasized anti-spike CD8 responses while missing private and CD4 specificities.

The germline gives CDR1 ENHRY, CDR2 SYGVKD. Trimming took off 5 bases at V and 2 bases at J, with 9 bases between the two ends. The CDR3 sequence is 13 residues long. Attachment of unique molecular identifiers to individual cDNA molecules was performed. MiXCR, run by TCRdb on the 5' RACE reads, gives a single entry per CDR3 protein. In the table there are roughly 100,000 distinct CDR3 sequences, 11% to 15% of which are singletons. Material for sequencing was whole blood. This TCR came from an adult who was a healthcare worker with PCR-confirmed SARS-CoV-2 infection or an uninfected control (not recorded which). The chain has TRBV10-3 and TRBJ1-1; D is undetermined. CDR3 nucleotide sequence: TGTGCCATCAGTCCGGGCCAAAACACTGAAGCTTTCTTT. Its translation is CAISPGQNTEAFF.